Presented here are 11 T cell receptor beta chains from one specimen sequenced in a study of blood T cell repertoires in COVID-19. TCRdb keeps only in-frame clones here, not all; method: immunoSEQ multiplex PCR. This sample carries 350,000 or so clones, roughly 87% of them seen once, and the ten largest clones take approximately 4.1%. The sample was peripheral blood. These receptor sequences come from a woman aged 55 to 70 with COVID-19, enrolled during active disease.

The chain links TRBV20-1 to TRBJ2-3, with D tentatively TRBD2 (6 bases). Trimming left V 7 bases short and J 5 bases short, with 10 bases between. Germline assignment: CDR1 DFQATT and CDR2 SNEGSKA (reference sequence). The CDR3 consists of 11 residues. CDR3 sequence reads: CSVAEQDTQYF. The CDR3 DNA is TGCAGTGTAGCGGAGCAAGATACGCAGTATTTT.

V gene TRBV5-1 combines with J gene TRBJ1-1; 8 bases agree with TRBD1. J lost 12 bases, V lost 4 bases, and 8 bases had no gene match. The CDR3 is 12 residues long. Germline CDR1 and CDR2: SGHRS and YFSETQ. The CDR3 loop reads CASSPGQGETFF. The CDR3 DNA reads TGCGCCAGCAGCCCAGGACAGGGTGAGACTTTCTTT.

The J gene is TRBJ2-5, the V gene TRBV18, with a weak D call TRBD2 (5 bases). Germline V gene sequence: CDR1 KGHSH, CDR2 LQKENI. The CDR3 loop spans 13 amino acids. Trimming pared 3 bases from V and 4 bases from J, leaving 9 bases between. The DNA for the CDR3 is TGTGCCAGCTCACCCGGGATACGAGAGACCCAGTACTTC. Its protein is CASSPGIRETQYF.

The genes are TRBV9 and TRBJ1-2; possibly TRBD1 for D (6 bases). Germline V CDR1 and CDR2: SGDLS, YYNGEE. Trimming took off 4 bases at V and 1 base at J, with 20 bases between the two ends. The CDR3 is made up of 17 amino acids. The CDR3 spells CASSPDPAGVGNYGYTF. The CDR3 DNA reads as TGTGCCAGCAGCCCAGACCCGGCAGGGGTGGGTAACTATGGCTACACCTTC.

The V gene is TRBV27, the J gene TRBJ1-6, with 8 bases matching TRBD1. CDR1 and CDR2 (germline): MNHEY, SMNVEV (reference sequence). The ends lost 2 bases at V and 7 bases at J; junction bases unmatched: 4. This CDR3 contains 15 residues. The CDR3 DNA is TGTGCCAGCAGTTTAGGACAGGGAACGAATTCACCCCTCCACTTT. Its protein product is CASSLGQGTNSPLHF.

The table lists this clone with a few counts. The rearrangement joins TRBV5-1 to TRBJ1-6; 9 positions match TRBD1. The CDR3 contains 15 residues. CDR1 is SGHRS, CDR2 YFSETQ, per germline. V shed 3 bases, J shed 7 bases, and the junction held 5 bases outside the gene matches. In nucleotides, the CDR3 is TGCGCCAGCAGCTCCATGGACAGGGGCAATTCACCCCTCCACTTT. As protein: CASSSMDRGNSPLHF.

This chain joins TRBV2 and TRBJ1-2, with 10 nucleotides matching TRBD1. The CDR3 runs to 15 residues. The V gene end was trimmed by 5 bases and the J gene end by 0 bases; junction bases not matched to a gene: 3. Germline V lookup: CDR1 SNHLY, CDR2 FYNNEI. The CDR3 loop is CASSKTGGPNYGYTF. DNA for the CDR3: TGTGCCAGCAGTAAGACAGGGGGCCCTAACTATGGCTACACCTTC. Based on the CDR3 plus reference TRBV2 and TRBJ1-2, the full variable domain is EPEVTQTPSHQVTQMGQEVILRCVPISNHLYFYWYRQILGQKVEFLVSFYNNEISEKSEIFDDQFSVERPDGSNFTLKIRSTKLEDSAMYFCASSKTGGPNYGYTFGSGTRLTVV.

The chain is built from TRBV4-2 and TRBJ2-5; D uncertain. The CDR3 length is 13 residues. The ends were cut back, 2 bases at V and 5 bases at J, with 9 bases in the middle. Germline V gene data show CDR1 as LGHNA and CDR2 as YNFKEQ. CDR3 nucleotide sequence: TGTGCCAGCAGCCAACGGCTGCGGGAGACCCAGTACTTC. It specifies CASSQRLRETQYF.

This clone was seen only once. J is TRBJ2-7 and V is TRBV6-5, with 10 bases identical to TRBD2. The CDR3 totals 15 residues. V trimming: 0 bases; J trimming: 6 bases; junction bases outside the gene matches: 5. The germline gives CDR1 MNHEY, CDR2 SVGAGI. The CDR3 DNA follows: TGTGCCAGCAGTTACTCCGCTAGCGGGGGCTTCGAGCAGTACTTC. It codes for CASSYSASGGFEQYF.

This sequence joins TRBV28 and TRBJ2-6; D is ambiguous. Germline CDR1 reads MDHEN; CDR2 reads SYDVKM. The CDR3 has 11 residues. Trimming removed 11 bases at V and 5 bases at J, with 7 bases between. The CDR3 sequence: CASYRANVLTF. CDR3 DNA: TGTGCCTCCTATAGGGCCAACGTCCTGACTTTC.

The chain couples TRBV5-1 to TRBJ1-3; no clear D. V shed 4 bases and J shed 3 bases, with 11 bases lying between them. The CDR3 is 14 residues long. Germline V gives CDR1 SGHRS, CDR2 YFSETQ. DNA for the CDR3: TGCGCCAGCAGCCCCTCGGGTGGTGGAAACACCATATATTTT. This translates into CASSPSGGGNTIYF.